The rows below give T cell receptor beta chains drawn from one sample of a study of T cells expressing NK-cell markers. For each CDR3 protein, TCRdb gives one entry from its re-call of the 5' RACE reads, without DNA. Here the sample table reports approximately 150,000 distinct CDR3 sequences. The sequencing input was blood T cells: a sorted CD56 or NKG2C T cell subset, CD4+ or CD8+ T cells, or bulk PBMC T cells (not recorded which). The receptor source for this set is a man aged 18 to 29 in good health. Each CDR3 is given with its conserved first and last residue. Each record gives: J gene, V gene, CDR3 protein.

j_gene: TRBJ2-1
v_gene: TRBV19
CDR3aa: CAGGTGGEQFF

j_gene: TRBJ2-7
v_gene: TRBV20-1
CDR3aa: CSAISGGEQYF

j_gene: TRBJ1-1
v_gene: TRBV12-3/TRBV12-4
CDR3aa: CASSLSEEAFF

j_gene: TRBJ2-5
v_gene: TRBV3-1
CDR3aa: CASSQDSPWETQYF

j_gene: TRBJ1-1
v_gene: TRBV19
CDR3aa: CASSMGGGGYTEAFF

j_gene: TRBJ2-3
v_gene: TRBV9
CDR3aa: CASSVGGAGADTQYF

j_gene: TRBJ2-5
v_gene: TRBV29-1
CDR3aa: CSVEEGTSRLETQYF

j_gene: TRBJ2-2
v_gene: TRBV24-1
CDR3aa: CASSGTGTGELFF

j_gene: TRBJ2-3
v_gene: TRBV3-1
CDR3aa: CASSQDSASGSPTDTQYF

j_gene: TRBJ1-1
v_gene: TRBV29-1
CDR3aa: CSVVDPNTEAFF

j_gene: TRBJ2-1
v_gene: TRBV29-1
CDR3aa: CSVVASGSVDEQFF

j_gene: TRBJ2-5
v_gene: TRBV11-1
CDR3aa: CASSLNDIGGGLEETQYF

j_gene: TRBJ2-7
v_gene: TRBV7-9
CDR3aa: CASSGHFSYEQYF

j_gene: TRBJ2-5
v_gene: TRBV6-5
CDR3aa: CASNWGYEETQYF

j_gene: TRBJ2-1
v_gene: TRBV27
CDR3aa: CASSSGTSAYNEQFF

j_gene: TRBJ2-5
v_gene: TRBV27
CDR3aa: CASSLSFTRLGLETQYF